This T cell receptor (beta chain) came from a study of cytomegalovirus exposure and HLA in healthy donors. Regarding this clone: No antigen is known for it.

CDR3 length equals 18 residues. With V trimmed by 5 bases and J by 4 bases, 15 bases remained unmatched. Looked up from germline, CDR1 is SGHTA and CDR2 is FQGNSA. Study-level results: Previously analyzed data showed that most TCR beta V segments were productive at a frequency of about 90% or about 30%. Later analysis associated a missense DCLRE1C variant with TCR beta V- and J-gene trimming.

PCR employed 60 Vbeta and 13 Jbeta primers. TCRdb's table, derived via immunoSEQ multiplex PCR, lists solely in-frame clones and lacks some. The sample lists under 200,000 clones, around 80% occurring once. The material sequenced was PBMCs. This TCR derives from a man younger than 45 in good health and CMV-seronegative. V usage is TRBV7-2 and J usage is TRBJ2-1; 9 nucleotides agree with TRBD2. CDR3 sequence: CASSIGLLAGHDYNEQFF. In DNA, the CDR3 is TGTGCCAGCAGCATTGGTTTGCTAGCGGGACACGATTACAATGAGCAGTTCTTC.